The T cell receptor (beta chain) described here comes from a study of blood T cells in healthy people across ages (dated by TCRdb to the mid-2010s). About the study as a whole: In model experiments, roughly one uniquely barcoded TCR beta cDNA molecule per two T cells was captured by template switching. The donors were divided into four age groups: young (average roughly 15 years), middle-aged (around 41), aged (about 56) and long-lived (roughly 86). The study measured age-related changes in TCR beta repertoire diversity using deep sequencing normalized with unique cDNA molecular identifiers. Donors of different ages were randomly distributed across sequencing lanes to avoid experimental bias. For two donors (one aged 18 to 30 and one aged 80 or older), the study analyzed two additional independent replicas of 1 million unique cDNA reads from the same blood draw.

As for this clonotype: The specificity of this receptor is unknown. Base qualities were left out, and no much larger clone turns up one base away.

Systemically healthy Caucasian individuals from Russia, 39 in total and aged about 6 to 90 years, were included as donors. Ten milliliters of peripheral blood were drawn from each donor into EDTA-treated Vacutainer tubes. PBMCs were isolated by Ficoll-Paque density-gradient centrifugation, with at least 6 million obtained per sample. Total RNA, at least 5.5 micrograms per sample, was extracted from PBMCs with Trizol reagent. For every donor, flow cytometry on a PBMC aliquot measured the percentage of naive CD45RAhigh/CD27high T cells. Study-level results and caveats: Conclusive comparison of naive and antigen-experienced compartments was prevented by the profiling of bulk unsorted PBMCs. Compared with the aged group, the long-lived group had more naive CD4+ T cells, fewer expanded clones and increased TCR diversity, suggesting age selection. Total diversity estimates from one million sequenced T cells were considered lower bounds and underestimates. A strong correlation was found between observed TCR beta diversity and the percentage of naive T cells measured by flow cytometry. As age increased, observed TCR beta diversity per million T cells dropped in a roughly linear way, and a significant reduction was already evident by age 40. Because donor CMV infection status was unknown, age-related changes in expanded clonotypes were potentially confounded.

Library method: 5' RACE. The listed sequencing device is Illumina HiSeq 2500. A second PCR of about 6 to 11 cycles was run with a J-beta primer mix and a sample-barcoded 5' primer. A unique molecular identifier was introduced onto each TCR beta cDNA molecule by a template-switch 5' adaptor carrying 12 random nucleotides. At least 2.5 million CDR3-containing paired-end reads were obtained from each sample. First-strand cDNA was synthesized from all RNA with the Mint cDNA synthesis kit, primed by a TRBC-specific oligonucleotide. Following uracil-DNA glycosylase treatment, all cDNA underwent a first 18-cycle PCR with the universal primers M1SS and BC2_uni_R. On the authors' methods: For normalization, 1 million high-quality reads, each with a distinct molecular identifier, were randomly selected from each sample. Reads with shared molecular identifiers were discarded instead of being binned into consensus sequences. MiTCR, with a Q25 quality threshold and the strictest error-elimination algorithm, was used for CDR3 identification, clonotype clustering and error correction. Lower-bound total TCR beta diversity was estimated with a nonparametric unseen species model using Euler transformation. TCRdb passed the public sequencing reads through fastp at Q25 and MiXCR, retaining productive beta sequences. Here each entry gathers all rows of one CDR3 protein and keeps the most common genes and DNA. V and J calls and clone size were set by TCRdb, not the authors. A total of over 600,000 distinct CDR3 sequences appear in this sample, around 21% of them only once. 3.5% to 4% of the sample rests with the top ten.

The receptor comes from a man in his sixties or seventies in good health. The sequenced sample was blood.

The sequenced DNA is TGTGCCACCAGTAAAATCAATGAGCAGTTCTTC. This sequence encodes CATSKINEQFF. The chain links TRBV24-1 with TRBJ2-1; there is no confident call for the D gene. CDR1 is given as KGHDR and CDR2 as SFDVKD, both from the germline V gene. From its cysteine to its phenylalanine, the CDR3 spans 11 amino acids. Here the CDR3 DNA is all that survives: 33 bases in frame from base 1. Cut back by 6 bases and 6 bases, the V and J ends lie 5 bases apart.